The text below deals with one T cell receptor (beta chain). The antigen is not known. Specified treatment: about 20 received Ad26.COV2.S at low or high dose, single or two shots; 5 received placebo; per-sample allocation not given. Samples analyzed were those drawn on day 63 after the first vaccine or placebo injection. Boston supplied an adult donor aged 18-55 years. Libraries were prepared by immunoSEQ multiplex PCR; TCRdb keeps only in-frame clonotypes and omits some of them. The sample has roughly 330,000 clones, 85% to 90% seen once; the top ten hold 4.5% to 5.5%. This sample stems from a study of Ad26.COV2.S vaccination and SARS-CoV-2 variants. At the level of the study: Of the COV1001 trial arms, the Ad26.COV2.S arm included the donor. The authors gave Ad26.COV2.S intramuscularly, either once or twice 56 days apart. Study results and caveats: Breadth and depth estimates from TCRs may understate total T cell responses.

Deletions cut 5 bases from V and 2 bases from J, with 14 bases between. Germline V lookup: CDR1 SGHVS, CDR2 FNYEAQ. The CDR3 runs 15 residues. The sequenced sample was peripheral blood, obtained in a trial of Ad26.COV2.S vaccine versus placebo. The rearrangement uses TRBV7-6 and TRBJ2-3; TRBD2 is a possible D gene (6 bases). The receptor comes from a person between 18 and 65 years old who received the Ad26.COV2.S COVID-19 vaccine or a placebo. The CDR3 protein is CASSPGGMDTDTQYF. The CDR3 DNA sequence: TGTGCCAGCAGCCCAGGCGGGATGGACACAGATACGCAGTATTTT.